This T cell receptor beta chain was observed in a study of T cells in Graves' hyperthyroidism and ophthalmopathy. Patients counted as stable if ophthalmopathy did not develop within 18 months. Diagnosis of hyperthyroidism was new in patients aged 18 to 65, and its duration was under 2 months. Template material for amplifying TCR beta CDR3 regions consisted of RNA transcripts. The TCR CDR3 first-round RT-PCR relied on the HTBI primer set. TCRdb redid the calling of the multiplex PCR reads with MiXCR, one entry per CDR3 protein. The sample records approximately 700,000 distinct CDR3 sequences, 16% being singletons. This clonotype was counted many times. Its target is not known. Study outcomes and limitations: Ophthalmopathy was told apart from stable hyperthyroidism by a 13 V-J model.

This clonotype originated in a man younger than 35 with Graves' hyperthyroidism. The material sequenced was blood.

The chain's CDR3 is CSARDPGTGGSTEAFF. The CDR3 DNA follows: TGCAGTGCTAGGGACCCCGGGACAGGGGGAAGCACTGAAGCTTTCTTT. This chain connects TRBV20-1 to TRBJ1-1, with 11 bases fitting TRBD1. V was clipped by 3 bases and J by 4 bases; unmatched bases: 10. CDR1 and CDR2 from the germline V gene are DFQATT and SNEGSKA (reference sequence). The CDR3 is made up of 16 amino acids.